These T cell receptor beta chains were read from a single sample in a study of shared clonotypes between healthy human individuals. Sequencing used immunoSEQ multiplex PCR; TCRdb keeps in-frame clones, though not all of them. The sample holds approximately 720,000 clones, approximately 75% seen once. The sample was memory CD4+ T cells sorted from blood. The source is a woman aged 30 to 39 in good health. The CDR3 runs from the conserved cysteine through the conserved F or W.

J,V,CDR3
TRBJ2-4,TRBV5-4,CASSFENVQNIQYF
TRBJ2-7,TRBV6-5,CASSKTAPSYEQYF
TRBJ2-7,TRBV6-6,CASSDSGKSPYEQYF
TRBJ2-7,TRBV11-2,CASSLGSWGGRTYEQYF
TRBJ1-1,TRBV28,CASRIAGGANTEAFF
TRBJ2-5,TRBV5-1,CASSYGPSEETQYF
TRBJ1-1,TRBV5-1,CASSVELGLANTEAFF
TRBJ2-3,TRBV25-1,CATHPPGTGGSDTQYF
TRBJ2-3,TRBV9,CASRALDTQYF
TRBJ1-1,TRBV18,CASSQGADTEAFF
NA,TRBV6-5,CASSPGDRAGYEQYF
TRBJ2-1,TRBV6-5,CASSYGGRVYNEQFF
TRBJ2-7,TRBV7-6,CASSLGTAYEQYF
TRBJ2-1,TRBV28,CASSLPGTLGSHEQFF
TRBJ1-2,TRBV18,CASSSGTEGNGYTF
TRBJ2-7,TRBV27,CASSLDRGPYEQYF
TRBJ1-4,TRBV7-8,CASSLATNEKLFF
TRBJ2-3,TRBV18,CASTWTEQTSSTDTQYF
TRBJ2-2,TRBV23-1,CASSQSRGRQSSTGELFF
TRBJ2-7,TRBV6-6,CASRMVRGPVVYEQYF
TRBJ2-2,TRBV2,CASRDLGSPGELFF
TRBJ2-7,TRBV5-1,CASSLHNRGSYEQYF
TRBJ1-1,TRBV30,CAADRVNTEAFF
TRBJ2-1,TRBV7-9,CASTKGDGTYNEQFF
TRBJ2-5,TRBV15,CATSRDLGGGETQYF
TRBJ1-4,TRBV6-4,CASTQRPQPATNEKLFF
TRBJ2-7,TRBV4-2,CASSQTGTSGYEQYF
TRBJ1-4,TRBV18,CASSPPKSGDTNEKLFF
TRBJ2-3,TRBV7-9,CASSQGQPPADTQYF
TRBJ2-7,TRBV9,CASSVDSPPYEQYF
TRBJ2-7,TRBV10-3,CAISDATGTTYEQYF
TRBJ2-7,TRBV5-1,CASSEKGLAGGGWYEQYF
TRBJ2-7,TRBV7-8,CASSIRDSPYEQYF
TRBJ2-7,TRBV19,CASSPLRTTYEQYF
TRBJ1-5,TRBV5-5,CASSLAGVENQPQHF
TRBJ2-5,TRBV30,CAWSVGGVETQYF
TRBJ1-1,TRBV19,CASSPKTNTEAFF
TRBJ1-5,TRBV5-1,CASSFGTGLNQPQHF
TRBJ2-7,TRBV29-1,CSVAVSSYEQYF